This record looks at one TCR beta chain sequence and its context. This sample stems from a study of blood T cell repertoires in COVID-19. Turning to the study itself: Material from acute and convalescent COVID-19 was sourced from the United States, Italy and Spain.

Methods used by the authors: Reference gene primer amplification in the assay estimated nucleated cell counts. TCRdb's table, derived via immunoSEQ multiplex PCR, lists solely in-frame clones and lacks some. Clonal size and the V and J genes are those of that table, whereas D and trimming came from the DNA. The sample consists of 50,000 to 60,000 clones, approximately 91% of them appearing once. This TCR derives from a human donor in a cohort sampled during active COVID-19. Sequenced material: peripheral blood.

The chain's CDR3 is CASSRTEYNEQFF. DNA of the CDR3: TGTGCCAGCAGCCGGACAGAGTACAATGAGCAGTTCTTC. The chain has TRBV6-2 or TRBV6-3 and TRBJ2-1; a weak D match, TRBD1 (6 bases). Germline lookup yields CDR1 MNHEY and CDR2 SVGEGT. V gave up 6 bases and J gave up 4 bases, with 10 bases separating them. This CDR3 region has 13 residues.